This T cell receptor beta chain emerged from a study of T-cell reconstitution after alpha-beta-depleted transplantation in children. This sample's TCRbeta library carried unique molecular identifier barcodes. TCRdb analysed the PCR reads with MiXCR anew, one entry per CDR3 protein. This sample has 500,000 to 600,000 distinct CDR3 sequences, with around 19% found just once. The CDR3 spans 15 residues. CDR1 and CDR2 from the germline V gene are SEHNR and FQNEAQ (reference sequence). Trimming took off 0 bases at V and 0 bases at J, with 9 bases between the two ends. This receptor was taken from a human donor who donated a stem cell graft to a child with acute lymphoblastic leukemia. The sample in question was PBMCs from the stem cell graft donor, obtained from the stem cell graft. This chain links TRBV7-9 with TRBJ2-7; D unresolved. The chain's CDR3 is CASSLAAAYSYEQYF. CDR3 sequence (DNA): TGTGCCAGCAGCTTAGCAGCAGCATACTCCTACGAGCAGTACTTC.